The 27 T cell receptor beta chains below were found in one sample sequenced in a study of cytomegalovirus exposure and HLA in healthy donors. With 60 Vbeta and 13 Jbeta primers, the PCR was carried out. The assay was immunoSEQ multiplex PCR, and TCRdb's table has in-frame clones only and misses some. Found here are hundreds of thousands of clones, less than 85% of them singletons; the top ten hold around 0.63%. The sample consisted of PBMCs. These receptors all stem from a man younger than 35 in good health and CMV-seronegative.

The chain couples TRBV7-6 to TRBJ2-1; D is undetermined. Trimming stripped 5 bases from V and 6 bases from J, with 14 bases between. Germline values: CDR1 SGHVS, CDR2 FNYEAQ. There are 14 residues in the CDR3. CDR3 bases: TGTGCCAGCAGCCTCGGCGGTATGGGCAATGAGCAGTTCTTC. This encodes CASSLGGMGNEQFF.

The chain recombines TRBV19 with TRBJ1-1, with 7 positions matching TRBD1. The germline CDR1 and CDR2 sequences are LNHDA and SQIVND (reference sequence). CDR3 length equals 18 residues. V lost 5 bases and J lost 0; bases outside the gene matches: 15. This CDR3 is CASSFRRTGRLVNTEAFF. For the CDR3, the DNA is TGTGCCAGTAGTTTTCGGAGGACAGGTCGGCTCGTGAACACTGAAGCTTTCTTT.

V is TRBV11-2 and J is TRBJ2-2; 10 nucleotides line up with TRBD2. The germline V gene has CDR1 SGHAT and CDR2 FQNNGV. The CDR3 consists of 17 residues. The ends lost 1 base at V and 4 bases at J; junction bases unmatched: 6. This CDR3 is CASSLGAGTSVTGELFF. CDR3 coding DNA: TGTGCCAGCAGCTTAGGTGCCGGGACTAGCGTCACCGGGGAGCTGTTTTTT.

J is TRBJ1-2 and V is TRBV5-1; maybe TRBD1 (5 bases). The CDR3 length is 13 residues. CDR1 and CDR2 from the germline V gene are SGHRS and YFSETQ. V was shortened by 5 bases and J by 1 base, with 9 bases between the two germline ends. The CDR3 region is CASRGQVNYGYTF. The CDR3 nucleotides read TGCGCCAGCAGGGGGCAAGTTAACTATGGCTACACCTTC.

The chain links TRBV7-9 to TRBJ2-2; the D is unclear. Germline V gives CDR1 SEHNR, CDR2 FQNEAQ (reference sequence). V lost 1 base to trimming and J lost 1 base, with 10 bases between them. The CDR3 extends over 16 amino acids. The CDR3 DNA reads as TGTGCCAGCAGCTTAGTATTGGCAGAGAACACCGGGGAGCTGTTTTTT. Encoded protein: CASSLVLAENTGELFF.

This chain links TRBV29-1 with TRBJ2-1; D is ambiguous. The CDR3 runs 15 residues. V dropped 3 bases and J dropped 0 bases, with 12 bases sitting between them. Germline loops: CDR1 SQVTM, CDR2 ANQGSEA. The CDR3 protein is CSVDPGWSSYNEQFF. The DNA of the CDR3 is TGCAGCGTTGACCCCGGGTGGAGCTCCTACAATGAGCAGTTCTTC.

The rearrangement links TRBV30 to TRBJ1-2; 8 nucleotides line up with TRBD1. The ends lost 1 base at V and 6 bases at J; junction bases unmatched: 7. From germline, CDR1 is GTSNPN and CDR2 SVGIG (reference sequence). CDR3 length: 14 amino acids. CDR3 protein: CAWSGTGGGNGYTF. CDR3 DNA sequence: TGTGCCTGGAGTGGAACAGGGGGAGGGAATGGCTACACCTTC.

V and J are TRBV29-1 and TRBJ2-2; 7 nucleotides align to TRBD1. The CDR3 extends over 13 amino acids. CDR1 and CDR2 (germline): SQVTM, ANQGSEA. The ends lost 3 bases at V and 4 bases at J; junction bases unmatched: 2. CDR3 region: CSVDRGSTGELFF. Here the CDR3 DNA reads TGCAGCGTTGACAGGGGGAGCACCGGGGAGCTGTTTTTT.

This chain connects TRBV19 to TRBJ2-7, with TRBD1 matching 10 bases. The CDR3 covers 16 residues. V was pared by 3 bases and J by 4 bases, with 9 bases of the junction left unmatched. In germline, CDR1 is LNHDA, CDR2 SQIVND (reference sequence). The CDR3 is CASSIGTDRGRYEQYF. CDR3 DNA: TGTGCCAGTAGTATCGGAACCGACAGGGGGCGATACGAGCAGTACTTC. Together with reference TRBV19 and TRBJ2-7, the CDR3 gives the full variable domain: DGGITQSPKYLFRKEGQNVTLSCEQNLNHDAMYWYRQDPGQGLRLIYYSQIVNDFQKGDIAEGYSVSREKKESFPLTVTSAQKNPTAFYLCASSIGTDRGRYEQYFGPGTRLTVT.

The rearrangement links TRBV19 to TRBJ2-7; tentative D call: TRBD1 (6 bases). CDR3 length: 14 amino acids. The V end was cut by 5 bases, the J end by 0 bases, with 11 bases between. Germline CDR1 and CDR2: LNHDA and SQIVND (reference sequence). The DNA for the CDR3 is TGTGCCAGTAGTTTCCGACAGGACTCCTACGAGCAGTACTTC. It yields the protein CASSFRQDSYEQYF. Full variable domain (remainder filled in from reference TRBV19 and TRBJ2-7): DGGITQSPKYLFRKEGQNVTLSCEQNLNHDAMYWYRQDPGQGLRLIYYSQIVNDFQKGDIAEGYSVSREKKESFPLTVTSAQKNPTAFYLCASSFRQDSYEQYFGPGTRLTVT.

As to this clone: This specimen includes other DNA sequences encoding the same CDR3. The rearrangement links TRBV7-9 to TRBJ1-4, with D unresolved. The length of the CDR3 is 14 residues. V lost 1 base and J lost 3, with 6 bases in between. The germline V gene has CDR1 SEHNR and CDR2 FQNEAQ (reference sequence). The CDR3 protein is CASSLGQSNEKLFF. CDR3 DNA sequence: TGTGCCAGCAGCTTAGGGCAGTCTAATGAAAAACTGTTTTTT. Variable domain in full (rest from reference TRBV7-9 and TRBJ1-4): DTGVSQNPRHKITKRGQNVTFRCDPISEHNRLYWYRQTLGQGPEFLTYFQNEAQLEKSRLLSDRFSAERPKGSFSTLEIQRTEQGDSAMYLCASSLGQSNEKLFFGSGTQLSVL.

This clone was found a few times. V and J are TRBV6-5 and TRBJ2-7, with 9 nucleotides matching TRBD1. In germline, CDR1 is MNHEY, CDR2 SVGAGI. The CDR3 is 15 amino acids. The ends lost 5 bases at V and 2 bases at J; junction bases unmatched: 7. CDR3 bases: TGTGCCAGCAGTAATCCGGGACAGGGTCCCTACGAGCAGTACTTC. Translating it yields CASSNPGQGPYEQYF.

A note on this clone: At one of its ends the junction is not consistent with the germline gene, which may arise from a read error. V gene TRBV5-6 combines with J gene TRBJ1-1; TRBD1 might be the D (6 bases). The CDR3 sequence is 16 residues long. The germline V gene encodes CDR1 SGHDT and CDR2 YYEEEE. CDR3 nucleotide sequence: TGTGCCAGCAACTTGGGGGCCGGACAATCGAACACTGAAGCTTTCTTT. Encoded protein: CASNLGAGQSNTEAFF.

This clone was picked up one time. The rearrangement uses TRBV29-1 and TRBJ2-1, with D possibly being TRBD2 (6 bases). The CDR3 sequence is 13 residues long. Germline V gene data show CDR1 as SQVTM and CDR2 as ANQGSEA. This chain's CDR3 is CSLSGGGSNEQFF. CDR3 DNA: TGCAGTCTTTCCGGGGGTGGTAGCAATGAGCAGTTCTTC.

CDR3 nucleotide sequence: TGTGCCAGCGGTCGGAGGGGTCTCCAAGAGACCCAGTACTTC. Amino acid sequence: CASGRRGLQETQYF. This chain uses TRBV28 with TRBJ2-5, with D perhaps TRBD2 (6 bases). CDR1 is MDHEN and CDR2 is SYDVKM in the germline V gene. The CDR3 loop spans 14 amino acids. The V end was cut by 8 bases, the J end by 1 base, with 14 bases between.

The J gene is TRBJ1-1, the V gene TRBV4-1; 7 nucleotides align to TRBD1. The CDR3 runs 14 residues. The ends lost 4 bases at V and 5 bases at J; junction bases unmatched: 7. The germline V gene has CDR1 MGHRA and CDR2 YSYEKL. The CDR3 DNA is TGCGCCAGCAGCCCTGACAGGGTCGGGACTGAAGCTTTCTTT. Protein sequence: CASSPDRVGTEAFF.

This clone has just a few counts. V is TRBV28 and J is TRBJ2-3; 10 nucleotides line up with TRBD2. Trimming removed 4 bases from V and 2 bases from J; junction bases left unmatched: 6. CDR3 length: 16 amino acids. CDR1 and CDR2 from the germline V gene are MDHEN and SYDVKM. The CDR3: CASSSTSGSNTDTQYF. CDR3 nucleotides: TGTGCCAGCAGTTCGACTAGCGGGTCAAACACAGATACGCAGTATTTT.

V is TRBV19 and J is TRBJ2-6; tentatively, D is TRBD2 (6 bases). Between the trimmed V and J ends, which lost 6 bases and 0 bases, there was a span of 18 bases. CDR3 length equals 18 residues. Germline V gene lookup returns CDR1 LNHDA and CDR2 SQIVND (reference sequence). The CDR3 loop reads CASRAAGLGDSGANVLTF. DNA for the CDR3: TGTGCCAGTAGGGCCGCGGGACTGGGGGACTCTGGGGCCAACGTCCTGACTTTC.

The rearrangement uses TRBV30 and TRBJ2-1, with 9 positions matching TRBD1. V shed 3 bases, J shed 7 bases, and the junction held 4 bases outside the gene matches. Looked up from germline, CDR1 is GTSNPN and CDR2 is SVGIG (reference sequence). The CDR3 covers 13 residues. The CDR3 DNA reads TGTGCCTGGAGCGGGACAGGGACGAATGAGCAGTTCTTC. Translation gives CAWSGTGTNEQFF.

This clone has only a few counts. The J gene is TRBJ2-7, the V gene TRBV7-6; 11 bases map to TRBD1. This CDR3 spans 14 amino acids. CDR1 SGHVS and CDR2 FNYEAQ come from the germline V gene. V trimming: 4 bases; J trimming: 4 bases; junction bases outside the gene matches: 3. The CDR3 DNA is TGTGCCAGCAGCTCCGGGACAGGGGGTTACGAGCAGTACTTC. It encodes CASSSGTGGYEQYF.

V and J are TRBV29-1 and TRBJ2-3, with D possibly matching TRBD1 (6 bases). The CDR3 is made up of 11 amino acids. Germline assignment: CDR1 SQVTM and CDR2 ANQGSEA. V was pared by 5 bases and J by 8 bases, with 11 bases between. CDR3 sequence reads: CSVYRESTQYF. CDR3 DNA: TGCAGCGTTTACAGGGAGAGTACGCAGTATTTT.

The chain links TRBV7-9 to TRBJ2-3, with TRBD2 matching 13 bases. The J segment lost 1 base and the V segment lost 5 bases, leaving 6 bases of the junction unmatched. Germline loops: CDR1 SEHNR, CDR2 FQNEAQ (reference sequence). The CDR3 runs 17 residues. The CDR3 protein is CASSLGLAGLGTDTQYF. The CDR3 DNA reads as TGTGCCAGCAGCCTGGGACTAGCGGGATTGGGCACAGATACGCAGTATTTT.

This sequence joins TRBV19 and TRBJ2-7, with D possibly being TRBD1 (6 bases). V was clipped by 3 bases and J by 4 bases, with 10 bases between them. Germline V CDR1 and CDR2: LNHDA, SQIVND (reference sequence). This CDR3 contains 13 residues. Here the CDR3 reads CASSIIGGYEQYF. CDR3 in DNA: TGTGCCAGTAGTATCATAGGGGGATACGAGCAGTACTTC.

In the case of this clone: Compared with germline, one end of the junction differs, possibly owing to a read error. V and J are TRBV19 and TRBJ1-3; D is perhaps TRBD1 (5 bases). Germline CDR1 is LNHDA and CDR2 is SQIVND (reference sequence). CDR3 size: 13 residues. The CDR3 here is CVSAGHSGNTIYF. DNA of the CDR3: TGTGTCAGTGCAGGGCACTCTGGAAACACCATATATTTT.

The chain carries TRBV30 and TRBJ2-5, with 8 bases matching TRBD1. V shed 0 bases and J 4 bases; nucleotides not matched to a gene: 1. The CDR3 contains 13 residues. Looked up from germline, CDR1 is GTSNPN and CDR2 is SVGIG (reference sequence). The CDR3 region has the DNA TGTGCCTGGAGTGTACAGGGGGTAGAGACCCAGTACTTC. It specifies CAWSVQGVETQYF. Complete variable domain (other parts from reference TRBV30 and TRBJ2-5): SQTIHQWPATLVQPVGSPLSLECTVEGTSNPNLYWYRQAAGRGLQLLFYSVGIGQISSEVPQNLSASRPQDRQFILSSKKLLLSDSGFYLCAWSVQGVETQYFGPGTRLLVL.

Comments on this clone: Relative to the germline gene, one junction end is altered; a read error may explain this. CDR3 loop: CASSLGESSYNEQFF. In nucleotides, the CDR3 is TGTGCTAGCAGCTTAGGGGAGAGCTCCTACAATGAGCAGTTCTTC. The chain links TRBV7-7 to TRBJ2-1, with D perhaps TRBD1 or TRBD2 (5 bases each). The CDR3 is 15 amino acids. Germline V gene sequence: CDR1 SSHAT, CDR2 FNYEAQ (reference sequence).

The J gene is TRBJ1-1, the V gene TRBV19; D is unclear. Germline V gene lookup returns CDR1 LNHDA and CDR2 SQIVND (reference sequence). The CDR3 is 16 residues long. Deletions cut 3 bases from V and 0 bases from J, with 14 bases between. CDR3 protein: CASSMLPSYLNTEAFF. CDR3 DNA sequence: TGTGCCAGTAGTATGTTACCATCCTACTTGAACACTGAAGCTTTCTTT.